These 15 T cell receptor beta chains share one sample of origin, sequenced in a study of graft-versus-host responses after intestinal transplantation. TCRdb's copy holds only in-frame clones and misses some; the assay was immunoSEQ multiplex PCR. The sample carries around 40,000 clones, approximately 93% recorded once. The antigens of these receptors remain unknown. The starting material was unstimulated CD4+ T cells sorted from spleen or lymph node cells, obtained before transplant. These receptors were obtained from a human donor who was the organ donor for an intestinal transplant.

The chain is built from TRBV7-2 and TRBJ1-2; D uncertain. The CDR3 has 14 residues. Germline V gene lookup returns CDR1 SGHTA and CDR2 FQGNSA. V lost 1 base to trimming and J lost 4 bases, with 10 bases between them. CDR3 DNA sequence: TGTGCCAGCAGCTTAGGTGGGGAGATCTATGGCTACACCTTC. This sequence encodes CASSLGGEIYGYTF.

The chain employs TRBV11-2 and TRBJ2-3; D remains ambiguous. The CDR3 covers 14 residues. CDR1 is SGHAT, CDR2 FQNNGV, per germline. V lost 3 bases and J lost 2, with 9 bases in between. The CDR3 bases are TGTGCCAGCAGCTTGGCCAGATACACAGATACGCAGTATTTT. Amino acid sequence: CASSLARYTDTQYF. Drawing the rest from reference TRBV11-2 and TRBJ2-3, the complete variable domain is EAGVAQSPRYKIIEKRQSVAFWCNPISGHATLYWYQQILGQGPKLLIQFQNNGVVDDSQLPKDRFSAERLKGVDSTLKIQPAKLEDSAVYLCASSLARYTDTQYFGPGTRLTVL.

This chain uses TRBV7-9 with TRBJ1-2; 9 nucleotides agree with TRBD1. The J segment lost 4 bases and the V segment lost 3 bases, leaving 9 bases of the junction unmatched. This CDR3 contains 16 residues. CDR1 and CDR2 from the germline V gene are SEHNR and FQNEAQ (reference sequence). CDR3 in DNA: TGTGCCAGCAGCTTCCTACAGGGGGCGCCTAGCTATGGCTACACCTTC. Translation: CASSFLQGAPSYGYTF.

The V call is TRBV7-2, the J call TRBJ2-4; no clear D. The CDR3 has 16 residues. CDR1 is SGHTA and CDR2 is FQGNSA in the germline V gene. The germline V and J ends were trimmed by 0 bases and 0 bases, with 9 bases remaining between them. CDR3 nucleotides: TGTGCCAGCAGCTTAGCATCGCCGTTAGCCAAAAACATTCAGTACTTC. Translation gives CASSLASPLAKNIQYF.

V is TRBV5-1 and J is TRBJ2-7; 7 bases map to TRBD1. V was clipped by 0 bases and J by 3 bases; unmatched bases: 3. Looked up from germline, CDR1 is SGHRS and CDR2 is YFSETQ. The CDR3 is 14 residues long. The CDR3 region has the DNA TGCGCCAGCAGCTTGGTGGCAGGGGGCTACGAGCAGTACTTC. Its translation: CASSLVAGGYEQYF.

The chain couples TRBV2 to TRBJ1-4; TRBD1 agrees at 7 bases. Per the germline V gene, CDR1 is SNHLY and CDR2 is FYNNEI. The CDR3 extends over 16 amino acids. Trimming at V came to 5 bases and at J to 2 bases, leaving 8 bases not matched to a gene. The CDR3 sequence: CASSSRGATTNEKLFF. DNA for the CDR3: TGTGCCAGCAGTTCCAGGGGGGCGACCACTAATGAAAAACTGTTTTTT. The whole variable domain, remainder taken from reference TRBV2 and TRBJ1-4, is EPEVTQTPSHQVTQMGQEVILRCVPISNHLYFYWYRQILGQKVEFLVSFYNNEISEKSEIFDDQFSVERPDGSNFTLKIRSTKLEDSAMYFCASSSRGATTNEKLFFGSGTQLSVL.

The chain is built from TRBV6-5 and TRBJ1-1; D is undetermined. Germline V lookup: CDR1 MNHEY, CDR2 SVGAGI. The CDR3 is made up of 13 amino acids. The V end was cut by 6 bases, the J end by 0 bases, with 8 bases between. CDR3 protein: CASRPKMNTEAFF. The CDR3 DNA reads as TGTGCCAGCAGGCCTAAGATGAACACTGAAGCTTTCTTT.

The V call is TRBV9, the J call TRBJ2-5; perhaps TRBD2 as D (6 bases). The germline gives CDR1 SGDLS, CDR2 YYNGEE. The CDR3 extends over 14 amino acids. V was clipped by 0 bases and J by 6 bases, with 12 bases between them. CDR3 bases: TGTGCCAGCAGCGTAGGGGGGGTCGCAAAGACCCAGTACTTC. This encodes CASSVGGVAKTQYF.

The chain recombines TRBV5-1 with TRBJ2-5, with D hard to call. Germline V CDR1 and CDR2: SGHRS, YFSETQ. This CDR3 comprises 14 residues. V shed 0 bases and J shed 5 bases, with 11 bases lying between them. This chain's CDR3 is CASSLESSRETQYF. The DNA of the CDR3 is TGCGCCAGCAGCTTGGAGAGTAGTCGGGAGACCCAGTACTTC.

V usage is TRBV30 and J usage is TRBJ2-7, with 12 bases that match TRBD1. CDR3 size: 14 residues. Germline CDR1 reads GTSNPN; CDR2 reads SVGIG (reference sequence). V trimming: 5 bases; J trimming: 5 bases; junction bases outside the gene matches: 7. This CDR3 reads CAWLRDRGPNEQYF. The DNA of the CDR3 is TGTGCCTGGCTAAGGGACAGGGGGCCTAACGAGCAGTACTTC.

CDR3 nucleotide sequence: TGCGCCAGCAGCCCGAGGACAGCCGTGAATCGCTACACCTTC. Protein sequence: CASSPRTAVNRYTF. The chain couples TRBV23-1 to TRBJ1-2; weak D call: TRBD1 (6 bases). TRBV23-1 is marked as an open reading frame, function uncertain. This CDR3 has 14 amino acids. Trimming left V 6 bases short and J 9 bases short, with 20 bases between.

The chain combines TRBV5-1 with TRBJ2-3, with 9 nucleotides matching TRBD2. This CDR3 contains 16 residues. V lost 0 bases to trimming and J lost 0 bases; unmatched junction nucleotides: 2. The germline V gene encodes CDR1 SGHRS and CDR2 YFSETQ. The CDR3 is CASSLGLAESTDTQYF. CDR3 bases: TGCGCCAGCAGCTTGGGACTAGCGGAGAGCACAGATACGCAGTATTTT.

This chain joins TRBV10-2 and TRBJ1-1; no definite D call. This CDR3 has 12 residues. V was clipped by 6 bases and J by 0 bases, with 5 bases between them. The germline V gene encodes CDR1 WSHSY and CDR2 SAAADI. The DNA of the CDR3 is TGCGCCAGCAGGCCATTGAACACTGAAGCTTTCTTT. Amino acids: CASRPLNTEAFF.

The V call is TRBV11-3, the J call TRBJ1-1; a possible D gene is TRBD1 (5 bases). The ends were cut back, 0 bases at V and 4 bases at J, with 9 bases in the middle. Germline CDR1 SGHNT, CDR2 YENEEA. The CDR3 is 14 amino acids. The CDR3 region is CASSLDRAGTEAFF. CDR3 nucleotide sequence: TGTGCCAGCAGCTTAGACAGGGCTGGCACTGAAGCTTTCTTT.

This CDR3 reads CASSSPFTGDEKLFF. In DNA form, the CDR3 reads TGTGCCAGCAGTTCCCCATTTACAGGGGATGAAAAACTGTTTTTT. The rearrangement uses TRBV28 and TRBJ1-4; 7 nucleotides agree with TRBD1. The CDR3 totals 15 residues. Germline V gives CDR1 MDHEN, CDR2 SYDVKM. V shed 4 bases, J shed 6 bases, and the junction held 8 bases outside the gene matches.